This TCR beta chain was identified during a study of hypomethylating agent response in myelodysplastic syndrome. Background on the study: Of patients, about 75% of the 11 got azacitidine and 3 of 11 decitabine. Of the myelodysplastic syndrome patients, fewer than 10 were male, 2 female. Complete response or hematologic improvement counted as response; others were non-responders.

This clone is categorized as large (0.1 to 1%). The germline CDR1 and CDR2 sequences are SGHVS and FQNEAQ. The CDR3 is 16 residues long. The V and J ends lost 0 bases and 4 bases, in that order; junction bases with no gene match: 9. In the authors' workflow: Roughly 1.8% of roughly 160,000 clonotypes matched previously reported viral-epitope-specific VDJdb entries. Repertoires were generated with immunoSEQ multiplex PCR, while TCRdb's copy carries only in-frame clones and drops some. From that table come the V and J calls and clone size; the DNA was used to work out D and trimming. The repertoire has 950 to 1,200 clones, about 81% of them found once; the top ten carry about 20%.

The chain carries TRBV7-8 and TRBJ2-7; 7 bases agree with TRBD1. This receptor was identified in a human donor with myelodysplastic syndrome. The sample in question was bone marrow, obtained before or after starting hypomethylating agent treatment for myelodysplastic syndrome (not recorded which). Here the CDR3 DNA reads TGTGCCAGCAGCTTAGCTCCACAGGGGCGTTGGTACGAGCAGTACTTC. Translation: CASSLAPQGRWYEQYF.